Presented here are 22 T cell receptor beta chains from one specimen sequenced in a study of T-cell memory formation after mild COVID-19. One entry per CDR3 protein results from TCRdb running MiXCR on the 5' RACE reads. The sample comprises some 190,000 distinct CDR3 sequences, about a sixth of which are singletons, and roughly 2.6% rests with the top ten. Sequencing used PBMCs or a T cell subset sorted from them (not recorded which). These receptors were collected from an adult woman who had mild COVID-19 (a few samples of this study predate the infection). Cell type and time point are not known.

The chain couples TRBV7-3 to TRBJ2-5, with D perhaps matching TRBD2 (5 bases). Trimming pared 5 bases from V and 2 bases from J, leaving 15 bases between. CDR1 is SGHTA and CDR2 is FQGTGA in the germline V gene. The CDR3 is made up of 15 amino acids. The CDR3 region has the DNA TGTGCCAGCAGCGTAGGAGGACGGAAACAAGAGACCCAGTACTTC. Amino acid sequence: CASSVGGRKQETQYF.

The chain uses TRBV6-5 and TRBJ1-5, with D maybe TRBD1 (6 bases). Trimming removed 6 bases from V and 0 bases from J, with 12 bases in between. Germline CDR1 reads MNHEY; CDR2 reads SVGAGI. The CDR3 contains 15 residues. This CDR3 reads CASSRDILSNQPQHF. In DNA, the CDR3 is TGTGCCAGCAGCCGGGACATACTTAGCAATCAGCCCCAGCATTTT.

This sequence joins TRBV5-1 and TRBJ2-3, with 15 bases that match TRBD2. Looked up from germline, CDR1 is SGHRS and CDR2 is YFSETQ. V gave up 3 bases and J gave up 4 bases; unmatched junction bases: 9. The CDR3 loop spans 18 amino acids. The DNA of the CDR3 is TGCGCCAGCAGCTCAGCCGGACTAGCGGGGGGGCCTGCAGATACGCAGTATTTT. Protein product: CASSSAGLAGGPADTQYF.

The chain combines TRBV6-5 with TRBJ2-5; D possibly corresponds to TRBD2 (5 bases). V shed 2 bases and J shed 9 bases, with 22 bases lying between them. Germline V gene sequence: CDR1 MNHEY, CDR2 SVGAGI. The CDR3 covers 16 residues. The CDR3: CASSYQHPGLSAAQYF. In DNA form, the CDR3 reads TGTGCCAGCAGTTACCAACACCCTGGACTGTCTGCGGCCCAGTACTTC.

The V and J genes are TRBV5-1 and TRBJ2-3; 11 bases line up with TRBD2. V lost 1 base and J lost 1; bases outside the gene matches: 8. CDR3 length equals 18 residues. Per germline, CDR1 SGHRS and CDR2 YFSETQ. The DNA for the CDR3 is TGCGCCAGCAGCTTGTTAGCGGGGGGGAGAGCCGGCACAGATACGCAGTATTTT. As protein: CASSLLAGGRAGTDTQYF.

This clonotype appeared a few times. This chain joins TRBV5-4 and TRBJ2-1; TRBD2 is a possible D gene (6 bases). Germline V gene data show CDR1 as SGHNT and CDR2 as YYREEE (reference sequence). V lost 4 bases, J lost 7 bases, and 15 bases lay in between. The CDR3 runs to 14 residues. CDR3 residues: CASSARLGLNEQFF. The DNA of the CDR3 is TGTGCCAGCAGCGCCCGACTAGGATTGAATGAGCAGTTCTTC.

The CDR3 sequence: CASRGAGDTQYF. Written as DNA, the CDR3 is TGTGCCAGCAGAGGGGCCGGGGATACGCAGTATTTT. This chain uses TRBV7-9 with TRBJ2-3; a possible D gene is TRBD1 (5 bases). Trimming shortened V by 6 bases and J by 6 bases, and 10 bases separated the two germline ends. The CDR3 is made up of 12 amino acids. In germline, CDR1 is SEHNR, CDR2 FQNEAQ (reference sequence).

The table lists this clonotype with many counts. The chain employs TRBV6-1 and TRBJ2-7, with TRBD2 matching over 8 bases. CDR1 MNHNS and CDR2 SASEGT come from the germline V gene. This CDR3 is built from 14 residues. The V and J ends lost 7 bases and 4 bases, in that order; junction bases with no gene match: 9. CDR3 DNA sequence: TGTGCCAGCACGGTTGAGGCGGGGGGTTACGAGCAGTACTTC. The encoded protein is CASTVEAGGYEQYF.

This CDR3 reads CSVGARLNTEAFF. CDR3 sequence (DNA): TGCAGCGTTGGTGCCAGGTTGAACACTGAAGCTTTCTTT. This rearrangement joins TRBV29-1 to TRBJ1-1, with D unresolved. Germline V gene lookup returns CDR1 SQVTM and CDR2 ANQGSEA. The CDR3 length is 13 residues. V lost 4 bases, J lost 0 bases, and 9 bases lay in between.

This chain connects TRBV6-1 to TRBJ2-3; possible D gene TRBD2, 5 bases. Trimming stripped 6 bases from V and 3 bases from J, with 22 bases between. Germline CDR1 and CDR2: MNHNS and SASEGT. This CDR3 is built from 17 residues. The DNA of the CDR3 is TGTGCCAGCAGCGCACTTCTGGCTAGCCCTGGTACAGATACGCAGTATTTT. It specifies CASSALLASPGTDTQYF.

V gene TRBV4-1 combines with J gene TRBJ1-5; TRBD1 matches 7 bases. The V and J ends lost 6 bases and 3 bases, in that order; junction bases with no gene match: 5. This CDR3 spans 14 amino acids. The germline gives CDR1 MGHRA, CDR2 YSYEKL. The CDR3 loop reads CASSRQGLNQPQHF. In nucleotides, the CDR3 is TGCGCCAGCAGTAGACAGGGTCTCAATCAGCCCCAGCATTTT.

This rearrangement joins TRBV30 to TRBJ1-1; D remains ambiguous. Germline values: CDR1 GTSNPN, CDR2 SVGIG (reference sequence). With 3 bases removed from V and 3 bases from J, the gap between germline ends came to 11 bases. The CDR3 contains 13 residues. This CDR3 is CAWSLTRDTEAFF. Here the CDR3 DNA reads TGTGCCTGGAGCCTTACACGGGACACTGAAGCTTTCTTT.

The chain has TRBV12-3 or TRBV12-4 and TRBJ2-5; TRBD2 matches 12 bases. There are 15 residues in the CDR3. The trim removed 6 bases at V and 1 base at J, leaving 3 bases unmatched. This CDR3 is CASRRTSGVQETQYF. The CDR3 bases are TGTGCCAGCAGACGGACTAGCGGGGTCCAAGAGACCCAGTACTTC.

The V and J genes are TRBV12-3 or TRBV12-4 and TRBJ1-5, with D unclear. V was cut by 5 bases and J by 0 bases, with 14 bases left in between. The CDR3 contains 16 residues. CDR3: CASSLLGGNSNQPQHF. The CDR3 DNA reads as TGTGCCAGCAGTCTATTAGGAGGGAATAGCAATCAGCCCCAGCATTTT.

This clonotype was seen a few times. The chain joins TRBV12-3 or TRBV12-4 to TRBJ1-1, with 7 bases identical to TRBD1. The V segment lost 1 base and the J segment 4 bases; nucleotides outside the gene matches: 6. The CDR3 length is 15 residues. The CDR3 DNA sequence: TGTGCCAGCAGTTTAGTTGGGGCAGGGGGCACTGAAGCTTTCTTT. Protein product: CASSLVGAGGTEAFF.

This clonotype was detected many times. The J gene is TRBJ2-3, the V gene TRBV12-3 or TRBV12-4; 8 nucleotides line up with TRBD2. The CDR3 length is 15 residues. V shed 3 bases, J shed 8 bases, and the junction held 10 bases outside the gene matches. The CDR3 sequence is CASSFPRGGPVTQYF. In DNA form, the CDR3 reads TGTGCCAGCAGTTTTCCACGGGGGGGGCCTGTTACGCAGTATTTT.

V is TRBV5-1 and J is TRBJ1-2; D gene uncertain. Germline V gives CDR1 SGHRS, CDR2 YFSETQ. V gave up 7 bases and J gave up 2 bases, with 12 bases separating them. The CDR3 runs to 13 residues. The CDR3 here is CASGVNPNYGYTF. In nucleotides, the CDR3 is TGCGCCAGCGGAGTTAATCCCAACTATGGCTACACCTTC.

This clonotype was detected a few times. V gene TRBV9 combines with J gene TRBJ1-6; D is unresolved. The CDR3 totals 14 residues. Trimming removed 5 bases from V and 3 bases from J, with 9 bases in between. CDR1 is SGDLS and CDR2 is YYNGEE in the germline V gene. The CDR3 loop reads CASREQIYNSPLHF. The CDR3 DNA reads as TGTGCCAGCAGAGAACAAATCTATAATTCACCCCTCCACTTT.

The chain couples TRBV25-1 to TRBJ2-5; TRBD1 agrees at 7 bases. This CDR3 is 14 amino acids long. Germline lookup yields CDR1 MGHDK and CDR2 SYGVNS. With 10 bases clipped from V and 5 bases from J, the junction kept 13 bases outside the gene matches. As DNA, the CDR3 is TGTGCCACCCGACAGATAGGGGGCGCGGAGACCCAGTACTTC. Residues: CATRQIGGAETQYF.

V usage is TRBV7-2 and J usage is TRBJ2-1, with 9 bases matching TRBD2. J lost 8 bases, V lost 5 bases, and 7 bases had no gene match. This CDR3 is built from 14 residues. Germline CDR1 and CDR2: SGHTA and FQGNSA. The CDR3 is CASSAAGGPYEQFF. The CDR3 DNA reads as TGTGCCAGCAGCGCGGCGGGGGGGCCTTATGAGCAGTTCTTC.

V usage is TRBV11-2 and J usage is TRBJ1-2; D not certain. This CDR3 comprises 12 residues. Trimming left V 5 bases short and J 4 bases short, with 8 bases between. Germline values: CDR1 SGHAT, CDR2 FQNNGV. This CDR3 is CASSEEFYGYTF. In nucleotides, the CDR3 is TGTGCCAGCAGCGAAGAGTTCTATGGCTACACCTTC.

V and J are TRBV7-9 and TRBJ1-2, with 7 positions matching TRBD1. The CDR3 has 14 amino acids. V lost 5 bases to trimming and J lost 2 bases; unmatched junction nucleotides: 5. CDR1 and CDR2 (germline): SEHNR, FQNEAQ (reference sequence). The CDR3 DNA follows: TGTGCCAGCAGCCCCCAGGGGGAGAACTATGGCTACACCTTC. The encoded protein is CASSPQGENYGYTF.